This T cell receptor beta chain is from a study of metastatic and nonmetastatic thyroid tumors. Study conclusions and caveats: Relative to benign nodules, malignant thyroid tumors were reportedly characterized by significantly elevated TCR beta diversity in blood and tumor.

Not a single patient had been given any form of treatment at any point before undergoing thyroid surgery. The CDR3 sequence is 12 residues long. CDR1 and CDR2 from the germline V gene are GTSNPN and SVGIG (reference sequence). The sample holds many counts of this clone. Its antigen is undetermined. At one boundary the junction diverges from the germline segment, which might be a read error. Original methodology: Across clinicopathological groups, CDR3 differences served as the basis for building a distant-metastasis classifier for papillary thyroid cancer. TCRdb reassembled clones from the PCR reads with MiXCR. The V and J calls come from TCRdb's annotation, not from the publication. The table includes fewer than 20,000 clones, 25% to 30% detected once.

The chain is built from TRBV30 and TRBJ1-1; 9 bases align to TRBD1. The sequence was obtained from a male donor with papillary thyroid cancer or a benign thyroid nodule (not recorded which). Some clones in this sample may be carry-over from other donors' samples. The sample comprised tumor tissue. The CDR3 is CAWSVGTGFYRF. The DNA for the CDR3 is TGTGCCTGGAGTGTAGGGACAGGGTTTTATCGCTTT.